This TCR beta chain was recorded in a study of T cell responses to AZD1222 COVID-19 vaccine. Study in general: Second-dose recipients at about 4 or about 12 weeks were treated as one pooled group.

Produced via immunoSEQ multiplex PCR; TCRdb's table is partial and in-frame only. The sample holds 150,000 or so clones, approximately 94% seen once. CDR3 length: 13 amino acids. Germline CDR1 reads KGHSH; CDR2 reads LQKENI. V lost 6 bases to trimming and J lost 7 bases, with 16 bases between them. The sequencing here drew on peripheral blood, taken on day 0 of AZD1222 vaccination. The sequence came from an adult in good health. The chain uses TRBV18 and TRBJ2-7; D is unresolved. The CDR3 region is CASSHLPSEEQYF. The CDR3 DNA reads TGTGCCAGCTCGCATCTCCCGTCGGAGGAGCAGTACTTC.